These 6 T cell receptor beta chains share one sample of origin, sequenced in a study of CD8 T cells in Susac syndrome. The authors reverse transcribed about 0.5 to 1 ug RNA with random hexamers. TCRdb redid the calling of the immunoSEQ multiplex PCR reads with MiXCR, one entry per CDR3 protein. The sample yields tens of thousands of distinct CDR3 sequences, roughly 93% seen once. Material: CD4+ T cells from PBMCs. These TCRs come from a human donor with Susac syndrome.

This clonotype showed up just once. The V gene is TRBV11-2, the J gene TRBJ2-4; D may match TRBD1 or TRBD2 (5 bases each). Trimming pared 2 bases from V and 0 bases from J, leaving 11 bases between. Germline V gene data show CDR1 as SGHAT and CDR2 as FQNNGV. The CDR3 is made up of 16 amino acids. CDR3: CASSLLMGTAKNIQYF. The CDR3 coding sequence is TGTGCCAGCAGCTTACTAATGGGGACAGCCAAAAACATTCAGTACTTC.

This clonotype has a handful of counts. The rearrangement joins TRBV19 to TRBJ1-5; TRBD1 matches 8 bases. The length of the CDR3 is 18 residues. Losses at the gene ends were 6 bases for V and 0 bases for J; bases not matched to a gene: 13. From germline, CDR1 is LNHDA and CDR2 SQIVND (reference sequence). The CDR3 DNA reads as TGTGCCAGTAGGCAAAACCAGGGGGCCTCGTATAGCAATCAGCCCCAGCATTTT. Residues: CASRQNQGASYSNQPQHF.

The rearrangement links TRBV4-1 to TRBJ2-3, with D unclear. Germline assignment: CDR1 MGHRA and CDR2 YSYEKL. Trimming left V 0 bases short and J 0 bases short, with 10 bases between. The length of the CDR3 is 16 residues. The CDR3 loop is CASSQEPPTSTDTQYF. As DNA, the CDR3 is TGCGCCAGCAGCCAAGAACCCCCGACTAGCACAGATACGCAGTATTTT.

The rearrangement links TRBV6-5 to TRBJ1-1; 7 bases are shared with TRBD1. This CDR3 spans 13 amino acids. CDR1 MNHEY and CDR2 SVGAGI come from the germline V gene. Trimming took 6 bases from V and 10 from J; bases not matched to a gene: 11. CDR3 residues: CASRMQGVSGAFF. CDR3 nucleotide sequence: TGTGCCAGCAGGATGCAGGGGGTGAGTGGAGCTTTCTTT.

The V gene is TRBV18, the J gene TRBJ2-7, with a tentative D call TRBD1 (6 bases). The germline V gene has CDR1 KGHSH and CDR2 LQKENI. There are 13 residues in the CDR3. Trimming shortened V by 3 bases and J by 3 bases, and 9 bases separated the two germline ends. CDR3 amino acids: CASSPTQGYEQYF. The CDR3 region has the DNA TGTGCCAGCTCACCGACACAGGGCTACGAGCAGTACTTC.

The table lists this clonotype with a count of one. The chain carries TRBV5-1 and TRBJ2-5; 7 bases align to TRBD1. Losses at the gene ends were 3 bases for V and 5 bases for J; bases not matched to a gene: 10. Germline-derived CDR1 and CDR2 are SGHRS and YFSETQ. There are 15 residues in the CDR3. For the CDR3, the DNA is TGCGCCAGCAGCTGGGGGACAGCTATTGGGGAGACCCAGTACTTC. It yields the protein CASSWGTAIGETQYF.